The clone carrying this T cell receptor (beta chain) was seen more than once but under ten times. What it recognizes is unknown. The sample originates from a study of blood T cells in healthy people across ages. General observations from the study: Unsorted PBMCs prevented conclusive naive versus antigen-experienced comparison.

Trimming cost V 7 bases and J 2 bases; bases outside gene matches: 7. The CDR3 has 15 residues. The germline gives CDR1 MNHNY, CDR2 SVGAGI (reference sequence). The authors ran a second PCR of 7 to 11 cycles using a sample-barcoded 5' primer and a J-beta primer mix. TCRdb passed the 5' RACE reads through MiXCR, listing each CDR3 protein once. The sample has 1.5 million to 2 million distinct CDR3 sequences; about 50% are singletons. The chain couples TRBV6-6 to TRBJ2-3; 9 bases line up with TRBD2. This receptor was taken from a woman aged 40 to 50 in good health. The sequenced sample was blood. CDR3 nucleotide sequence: TGTGCCAGCATCCTAAGCGGGGGGCTCACAGATACGCAGTATTTT. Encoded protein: CASILSGGLTDTQYF.